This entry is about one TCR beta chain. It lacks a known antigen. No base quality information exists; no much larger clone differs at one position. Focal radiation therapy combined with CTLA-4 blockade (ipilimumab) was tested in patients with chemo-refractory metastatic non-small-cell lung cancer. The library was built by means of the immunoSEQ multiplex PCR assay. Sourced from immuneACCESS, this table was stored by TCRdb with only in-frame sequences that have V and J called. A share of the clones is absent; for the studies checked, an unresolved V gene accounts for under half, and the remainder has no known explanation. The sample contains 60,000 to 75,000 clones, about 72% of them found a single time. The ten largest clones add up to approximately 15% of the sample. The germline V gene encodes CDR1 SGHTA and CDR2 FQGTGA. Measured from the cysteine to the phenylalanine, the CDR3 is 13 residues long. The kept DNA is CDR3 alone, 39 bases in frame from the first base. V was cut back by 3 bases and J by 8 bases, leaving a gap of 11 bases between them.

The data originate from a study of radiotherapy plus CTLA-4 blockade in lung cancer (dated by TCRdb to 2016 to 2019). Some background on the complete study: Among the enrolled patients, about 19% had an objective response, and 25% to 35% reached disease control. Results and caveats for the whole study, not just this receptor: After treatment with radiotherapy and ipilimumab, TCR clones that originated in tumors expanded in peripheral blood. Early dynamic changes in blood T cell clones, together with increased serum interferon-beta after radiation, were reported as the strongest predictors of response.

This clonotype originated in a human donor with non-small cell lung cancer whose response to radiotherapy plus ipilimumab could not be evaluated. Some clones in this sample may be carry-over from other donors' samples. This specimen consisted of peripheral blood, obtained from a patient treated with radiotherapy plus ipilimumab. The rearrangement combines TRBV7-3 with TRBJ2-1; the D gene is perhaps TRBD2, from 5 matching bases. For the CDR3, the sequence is CASSFQREHEQFF. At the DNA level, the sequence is TGTGCCAGCAGCTTTCAAAGGGAGCATGAGCAGTTCTTC.